The source of this T cell receptor beta chain is a study of blood T cell repertoires in COVID-19. Study overall: Recovered Cohort 3 donors showed two negative PCRs, clearance, or symptom resolution. The cDNA or gDNA used as material had been derived from T cells, B-cell-depleted T cells, or PBMCs.

The table came from immunoSEQ multiplex PCR; TCRdb's copy has only in-frame clones and leaves some out. Among 350,000 to 400,000 clones listed, 80% to 90% were seen once. Participant age was roughly 18 to 95 years, and participants resided in about two dozen US areas. Cohorts were assigned according to the clinical history that participants reported. Germline V gene lookup returns CDR1 LNHDA and CDR2 SQIVND (reference sequence). This CDR3 spans 16 amino acids. The V gene lost 0 bases and the J gene lost 0 bases, with 11 bases spanning the gap. The origin of this receptor is a middle-aged man in a cohort exposed to, infected with or recovered from COVID-19 (not recorded which). The chain has TRBV19 and TRBJ1-1; D gene unclear. Sequenced input: PBMCs or T cells enriched from blood (not recorded which). CDR3 protein: CASSIDPAVMNTEAFF. CDR3 DNA sequence: TGTGCCAGTAGTATAGATCCTGCGGTCATGAACACTGAAGCTTTCTTT.